This T cell receptor (beta chain) comes out of a study of blood T cells in healthy people across ages. A second PCR of roughly 7 to 11 cycles used a sample-barcoded 5' primer and a J-beta primer mix. TCRdb analysed the 5' RACE reads with MiXCR anew, one entry per CDR3 protein. Here the sample spans more than 900,000 distinct CDR3 sequences, 25% to 35% being singletons. This clonotype has only a few counts. The same data also contributed to another study, on T cells of mothers and their children.

The sample comprised blood. The clonotype originates from a woman aged 40 to 50 in good health.

The DNA of the CDR3 is TGTGCCAGCACAACAGCTACCTACAATGAGCAGTTCTTC. It codes for CASTTATYNEQFF. The gene calls are TRBV6-6 and TRBJ2-1; D uncertain. The V end was cut by 7 bases, the J end by 2 bases, with 9 bases between. Germline-derived CDR1 and CDR2 are MNHNY and SVGAGI (reference sequence). The CDR3 runs to 13 residues.